This TCR beta chain was identified in a study of vaccination and CD4 T cells after COVID-19. Study in general: Investigators drew the post-COVID samples a median around 98 days after diagnosis, with a range of 35 to 161. Cells were stimulated with overlapping spike peptide pools from SARS-CoV-2, HCoV-NL63, HCoV-OC43 and HCoV-229E.

Between the trimmed V and J ends, which lost 1 base and 2 bases, there was a span of 14 bases. The CDR3 length is 15 residues. Germline CDR1 DFQATT, CDR2 SNEGSKA (reference sequence). Sequenced with the Oncomine TCR Beta short-read assay was DNA taken from cultured CD4+ T cells. Each CDR3 protein gets one entry after TCRdb re-called the PCR reads with MiXCR. The sample holds 10,000 or so distinct CDR3 sequences; around 41% are singletons and the top ten take 11%. In its sample, this clonotype was seen a few times. Antigen unknown. Treatment given: approximately nine-day PBMC culture with coronavirus spike peptide pools or control peptides (ViraFEST assay). Every well contained 1.5 million to 2.5 million PBMCs, which were grown with around 9.8 IU/ml IL-2 and approximately 9.4 ug/ml peptide pools.

This TCR was recovered from a human donor who had recovered from COVID-19. Source: CD4+ T cells from blood, cultured in vitro, taken after SARS-CoV-2 vaccination. The J gene is TRBJ1-2, the V gene TRBV20-1; possibly TRBD1 for D (5 bases). This CDR3 is CSARATSRANYGYTF. The CDR3 region has the DNA TGCAGTGCTAGAGCCACAAGCAGGGCCAACTATGGCTACACCTTC.